This TCR beta chain was retrieved from a study of technical replicates of blood from four donors (dated by TCRdb to the late 2010s). Libraries were built with the immunoSEQ multiplex PCR assay. TCRdb provides this immuneACCESS table in a form limited to in-frame rearrangements. Some clones are lacking; in checked studies, under half of them reflect an unresolved V gene, and why the rest are absent is not known. A total of around 70,000 clones appear in this sample, 95% of them only once. The ten largest account for 0.2% to 0.3% of the sample. Of note for this clone: Its antigen remains undetermined. Base qualities are missing; no much larger clone stands one base away.

Taken from the germline V gene, the CDR1 and CDR2 loops are MDHEN and SYDVKM. Relative to germline, V is missing 4 bases and J is missing 6 bases, with 6 bases of the junction outside any gene match. The CDR3 goes from the cysteine to the phenylalanine over 13 residues. Only CDR3 DNA remains: 39 bases, in frame from the first base. The sequence is built from TRBV28 and TRBJ2-7; TRBD1 fits 7 bases in the junction. Sequences were obtained from T cells isolated from PBMCs. The sequence was collected from a human donor in good health. The CDR3 in this case is CASSSGGTGEQYF. Read as DNA, the sequence is TGTGCCAGCAGTTCAGGGGGAACGGGCGAGCAGTACTTC.